This record concerns one TCR beta chain sequence. Its antigen remains unidentified. Base-call qualities are not available, and no considerably larger clone is one nucleotide away. The cohort comprised hundreds of healthy bone marrow donors. Cohort members were all nominally healthy when sampled, although unrecorded immune exposures were likely present. The donor tested CMV seropositive and was one of the 289 seropositive cohort members. A peripheral blood sample was provided by each donor, and peripheral blood mononuclear cells were used for TCR beta sequencing. Genomic DNA extraction from the blood cell samples was performed with the Qiagen DNeasy Blood Extraction Kit. Libraries were prepared through the immunoSEQ multiplex PCR assay. The multiplex PCR relied on a mix of 60 forward primers for TCR Vbeta segments and 13 reverse primers for TCR Jbeta segments. A multiplex PCR assay on genomic DNA amplified the CDR3 region of rearranged TCR beta genes. The amplified TCR beta libraries were sequenced on the Illumina HiSeq System as 87-base-pair reads. As for the original processing: A later analysis counted about 76 million unique TCR beta chains across the 666 repertoires, and 10 million to 12 million of these chains were shared by at least two donors. A nearest-neighbor algorithm error-corrected the raw reads and collapsed the reads into unique sequences, merging closely related sequences to remove PCR and sequencing errors. V, D and J gene segments were assigned by aligning CDR3 sequences to IMGT reference sequences. Each retained sequence needed at least a six-nucleotide match to both a V gene segment and a J gene segment. Rearrangements were called productive when the CDR3 lacked stop codons and stayed in frame with V and J; all others were non-productive. Following IMGT convention, CDR3 was defined as the stretch from the second conserved V-encoded cysteine up to the conserved J-encoded phenylalanine. The earlier analysis of fewer than 750 of the donors excluded sequences that lacked an unambiguous match to a single V gene segment. An earlier analysis of over 450 of the donors classified V segments as functional when productive rearrangements were above 56.7% and as segregating when the standard deviation between donors was above 5%. To diagnose cytomegalovirus status from the catalog of TCR beta chain sequences, a statistical classification framework was built. In a later analysis, TCR nucleotide sequences were compared against IMGT/GENE-DB human TR gene sequences so that V and J genes could be assigned. A later analysis assigned CDR3 sequences and most-parsimonious VDJ recombination scenarios with the TCRdist pipeline. A later analysis defined each TCR beta chain by its CDR3 amino acid sequence plus V-gene family, and excluded reads lacking a unique V-gene family. A later analysis removed nearly 600 highly shared, low-generation-probability nucleotide sequences to deal with suspected cross-contamination and a sequencing artifact. In a later analysis, a clonal expansion index for each public chain was calculated from normalized within-repertoire ranks of inferred template counts. Generation probabilities in a later analysis came from a VDJ recombination model fitted to out-of-frame rearrangements, and those results were checked against IGoR. In a later analysis, TCR-TCR, TCR-HLA and TCR-CMV co-occurrence was scored with hypergeometric tests, and a repertoire-size bias correction was applied to TCR pairs. False discovery rates were estimated in a later analysis by permuting HLA or CMV assignments 20 times. In a later analysis, co-occurring TCRs were grouped with DBSCAN, and TCRdist sequence similarity was added when clustering was performed within HLA-allele-positive subsets. Repertoires with fewer than 30,000 or more than 120,000 public chains were left out of co-occurrence clustering, as were five repertoires with anomalous nucleotide sharing. TCRdb took this table from immuneACCESS and kept in-frame rearrangements with V and J called. Such tables lack part of the clones; where checked against another copy, unresolved V genes explain under half of the gap, and the rest is unexplained. V, J and clone size were drawn from that table, and D and trimming were deduced from the DNA. The sample table lists approximately 170,000 clones, approximately 71% of them with a count of one. The ten largest clones capture under 7% of the sample.

The data were taken from a study of cytomegalovirus exposure and HLA in healthy donors (dated by TCRdb to 2016 to 2017). Broadly, across the study: In an earlier analysis of 550 to 750 of the donors, around 300 Gb of sequence data and roughly 100 million unique TCR beta sequences from about 180 million T cells were reported. Of the approximately 400 genotyped donors, approximately 83% fell in the genetic ancestry cluster associated with self-reported Caucasian donors. A later analysis re-analyzed previously published TCR beta repertoires from about 730 donors and added high-resolution HLA genotyping to study TCR occurrence patterns. HLA typing covered class I and class II loci at four-digit resolution. In a later genetic analysis, genome-wide SNP genotypes for about three fifths of the roughly 670 donors were used, and that subset was treated as a discovery cohort. In an earlier analysis of more than 550 of the donors, high-throughput TCR beta sequencing was used to judge whether each TCR beta V gene segment behaved as functional or pseudogenic. The T cell repertoires of 666 subjects were profiled by immunosequencing and related to cytomegalovirus serostatus. Four or five DR-DQ haplotypes were handled as single units for association and clustering because linkage in the cohort was strong. Among about 400 genotyped donors of the cohort, an average of approximately 240,000 unique TCR beta nucleotide sequences was sequenced per donor, of which 15% to 20% were non-productive. To predict cytomegalovirus infection status, the study brought together high-throughput TCR immunosequencing, statistical association of individual TCRs with disease status, and machine learning. An early release that covered more than 550 HLA-typed donors contained around 330 gigabases of sequencing data and 85 million to 100 million unique TCR sequences. The study was designed to test whether signatures of past pathogen exposure could be identified by cataloging public T cell receptors. Donor age, sex, ethnicity and CMV serostatus were compiled together with the repertoire data. Besides the first cohort of roughly 660 subjects, a separate validation cohort made up of over a hundred different subjects was used. All discovery cohort repertoires had been generated on a single sequencing platform. In the later analysis, no new phenotypic data were used to find candidate immune exposures; instead, reliance was placed on TCR beta sequences and their occurrence across donors. The number of typed donors differed by locus: about 620-640 for A, B, C, DRB1 and DQB1; approximately 530 for DQA1; approximately 600 for DPA1; and 400 to 480 for DPB1. Summary of the overall study and its limitations: According to a later analysis, most CMV-associated TCR beta chains appeared to be HLA-restricted, and the HLA associations seemed to be driven largely by CMV exposure. For the cohort, immune exposure information was limited to CMV serostatus. Because counts were too low, seventeen rarely observed V segments, including chromosome 9 orphons, were excluded from the earlier analysis of 587 of the donors. A later analysis reported that several top co-occurrence clusters appeared linked to parvovirus B19, influenza, CMV and Epstein-Barr virus. In vitro tests confirmed that three of the cytomegalovirus-associated TCR beta chains recognize cytomegalovirus antigens. Linkage disequilibrium might explain the correlated functional status among segregating V segments, but an unknown experimental factor could not be excluded. Some IMGT-functional V segments, including TRBV6-2 and TRBV6-3, could not be distinguished by the 87-base-pair reads and were therefore excluded. Assigning TCR associations to individual alleles was difficult when HLA alleles, especially DR and DQ, strongly co-occurred. Most TCR sequences were observed very rarely across donors, whereas some public TCRs were present in many individuals. In an earlier analysis of about 550 of the donors, most TCR beta V segments were observed in productive rearrangements about 90% or about 30% of the time, broadly matching IMGT annotations. Cytomegalovirus status was reported to be diagnosed by the classifier with high specificity and sensitivity in both the original and validation cohorts. The study listed 164 TCR beta chains as associated with cytomegalovirus. A group of highly shared sequence variants was considered likely to be a technical artifact of the sequencing pipeline. In a later analysis, HLA-associated TCR beta chains were found to be more clonally expanded and to have lower generation probabilities than equally common non-associated chains. This cohort had only TCR beta chains sequenced, and the lack of alpha or paired-chain data limited which features could be detected. In a later analysis, the rate of TCR association differed among HLA loci, with DRB1 alleles having the most associated TCRs and HLA-C alleles having the fewest. HLA typing was unavailable for some donors at each locus, so association tests used only the typed subset. At a false discovery rate of 0.05, a later analysis linked fewer than 20,000 TCR beta sequences to specific HLA alleles. Compared with the approximately 700-donor mean, donors in an Asian-associated ancestry cluster had fewer N-insertions in productive TCRs, according to a later genetic analysis. Presence/absence analyses assumed roughly uniform sequencing depth across donors, an assumption that may not hold. The authors suggested that the approach could potentially be extended to other disease states and immunological phenotypes. A further reported finding was that TCR beta sequences accurately predicted the HLA-A and HLA-B alleles for most subjects in the first cohort. V-gene and J-gene trimming of TCR beta chains was associated with a missense DCLRE1C variant in a later genetic analysis, and the association was replicated in an independent cohort.

V is reduced by 5 bases and J by 7 bases, leaving a spacing of 17 bases between them. The germline V gene yields MNHNS for CDR1 and SASEGT for CDR2. Including the terminal cysteine and phenylalanine, the CDR3 comprises 14 residues. The sequence is cut down to CDR3 DNA, 42 bases in frame from base 1. This receptor was obtained from a woman younger than 30 in good health and CMV-seropositive. The sequenced sample consisted of PBMCs. The V and J segments used are TRBV6-1 and TRBJ2-5, with TRBD1 tentatively as D gene (6 bases match). The CDR3: CASSIQGSDGTQYF. The DNA is TGTGCCAGCAGTATACAGGGTTCCGACGGGACCCAGTACTTC.